The next 7 T cell receptor beta chains were all read from a single sample in a study of T cell repertoires in cytomegalovirus infection (dated by TCRdb to between 2018 and 2021). TCRdb names Illumina HiSeq 1500 as the instrument used. TCRdb reworked the public reads: Q25 trimming with fastp, MiXCR clone assembly, productive beta chains retained. Each entry is one CDR3 protein sequence, shown with its most common DNA and genes. Present in this sample are a few hundred thousand distinct CDR3 sequences, 22% of which were seen just once. The top ten hold 15% to 20% of the sample. Sequenced material: CD8+ T cells from PBMCs. All receptors come from a human donor in good health (CMV status not recorded). Some clones in this sample may be carry-over from other donors' samples.

This clonotype appeared a few times. The chain combines TRBV29-1 with TRBJ2-2; the D is unclear. V was pared by 0 bases and J by 4 bases, with 6 bases between. Per germline, CDR1 SQVTM and CDR2 ANQGSEA. The CDR3 runs 13 residues. The CDR3 sequence is CSVEDPGTGELFF. The CDR3, as DNA: TGCAGCGTTGAAGATCCAGGCACCGGGGAGCTGTTTTTT.

The V gene is TRBV13, the J gene TRBJ2-1; 11 nucleotides match TRBD2. Losses at the gene ends were 3 bases for V and 3 bases for J; bases not matched to a gene: 1. This CDR3 is built from 15 residues. CDR1 PRHDT and CDR2 FYEKMQ come from the germline V gene (reference sequence). CDR3 in DNA: TGTGCCAGCAGCTTGGGACTAGCGGACTACAATGAGCAGTTCTTC. Its translation: CASSLGLADYNEQFF.

The chain is built from TRBV28 and TRBJ2-7, with TRBD1 matching over 7 bases. This CDR3 spans 15 amino acids. J lost 6 bases, V lost 6 bases, and 14 bases had no gene match. The germline gives CDR1 MDHEN, CDR2 SYDVKM. The DNA of the CDR3 is TGTGCCAGCAGGCCCTCCCGGGACAGCATCTCCGAGCAGTACTTC. Its protein product is CASRPSRDSISEQYF.

Ten or more counts support this clonotype. The rearrangement uses TRBV6-2 or TRBV6-3 and TRBJ2-1, with D tentatively TRBD2 (7 bases). Germline V gene data show CDR1 as MNHEY and CDR2 as SVGEGT. The CDR3 spans 19 residues. V gave up 2 bases and J gave up 0 bases, with 20 bases separating them. The CDR3 protein is CASSYERGAGGGSYNEQFF. The CDR3 bases are TGTGCCAGCAGTTACGAACGGGGGGCCGGTGGAGGCTCCTACAATGAGCAGTTCTTC.

CDR3 residues: CSARPRSVWGTSGGPSSYEQYF. The CDR3, as DNA: TGCAGTGCTAGGCCCCGGTCAGTTTGGGGGACTAGCGGGGGCCCTAGCTCCTACGAGCAGTACTTC. The chain uses TRBV20-1 and TRBJ2-7; the match to TRBD2 covers 14 bases. From germline, CDR1 is DFQATT and CDR2 SNEGSKA (reference sequence). The CDR3 totals 22 residues. Trimming at V came to 3 bases and at J to 0 bases, leaving 22 bases not matched to a gene.

This sequence joins TRBV5-1 and TRBJ1-1; 8 bases fit TRBD1. The CDR3 length is 23 residues. Trimming cost V 4 bases and J 3 bases; bases outside gene matches: 32. The germline V gene encodes CDR1 SGHRS and CDR2 YFSETQ. The CDR3 nucleotides read TGCGCCAGCAGCCTTATTGCTCCCGGACAGCCGCGGACAGGGCCGGGGGAGGACACTGAAGCTTTCTTT. This encodes CASSLIAPGQPRTGPGEDTEAFF.

A few counts support this clonotype. This chain joins TRBV11-2 and TRBJ2-1; perhaps TRBD2 as D (6 bases). CDR3 length equals 16 residues. Germline CDR1 is SGHAT and CDR2 is FQNNGV. The V gene lost 2 bases and the J gene lost 0 bases, with 11 bases spanning the gap. The CDR3 sequence is CASSLLAPSSYNEQFF. CDR3 DNA: TGTGCCAGCAGCTTACTAGCGCCGAGCTCCTACAATGAGCAGTTCTTC.